This T cell receptor (beta chain) originates from a study of T-cell memory formation after mild COVID-19. A single record per CDR3 protein comes from TCRdb applying MiXCR to the 5' RACE reads. Of hundreds of thousands of distinct CDR3 sequences in the sample, 15% to 20% are singletons; the top ten hold approximately 12%. Germline V CDR1 and CDR2: MNHNS, SASEGT. V lost 8 bases and J lost 3; bases outside the gene matches: 13. This CDR3 has 16 residues. Sequencing input: PBMCs or a T cell subset sorted from them (not recorded which). This chain links TRBV6-1 with TRBJ2-5, with TRBD1 identical over 9 bases. The sequence came from an adult woman who had mild COVID-19 (a few samples of this study predate the infection). Cell type and time point are not known. The CDR3 DNA sequence: TGTGCCAGCCTCGACCGGGACAGGGTGGAGGAAGAGACCCAGTACTTC. Translated: CASLDRDRVEEETQYF.